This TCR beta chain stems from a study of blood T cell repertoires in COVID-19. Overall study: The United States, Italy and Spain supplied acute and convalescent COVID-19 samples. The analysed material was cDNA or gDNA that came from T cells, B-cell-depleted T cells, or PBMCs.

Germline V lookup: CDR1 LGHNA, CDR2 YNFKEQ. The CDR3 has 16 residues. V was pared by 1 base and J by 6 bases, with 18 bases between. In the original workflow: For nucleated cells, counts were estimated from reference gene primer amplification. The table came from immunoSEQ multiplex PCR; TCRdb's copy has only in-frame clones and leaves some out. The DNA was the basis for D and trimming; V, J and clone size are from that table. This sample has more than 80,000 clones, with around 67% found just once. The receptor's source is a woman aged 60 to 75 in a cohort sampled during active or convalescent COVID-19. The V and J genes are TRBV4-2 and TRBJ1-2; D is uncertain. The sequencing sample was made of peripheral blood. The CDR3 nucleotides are TGTGCCAGCAGCCAAGTTTTGGTAACGGGAAACCATGGCTACACCTTC. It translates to CASSQVLVTGNHGYTF.